This TCR beta chain was obtained from a study of cytomegalovirus exposure and HLA in healthy donors. Across the whole study: Most genotyped donors, 65% to 85% of about 400, had Caucasian-associated genetic ancestry.

Though nominally healthy at sampling, donors likely had unrecorded immune exposures. From germline, CDR1 is GTSNPN and CDR2 SVGIG (reference sequence). The germline V and J ends were trimmed by 3 bases and 10 bases, with 24 bases remaining between them. The CDR3 consists of 16 residues. The PCR made use of 60 Vbeta and 13 Jbeta primers. TCRdb keeps only in-frame clones here, not all; method: immunoSEQ multiplex PCR. Among some 150,000 clones listed, 60% to 85% were seen once. The source material was PBMCs. This rearrangement joins TRBV30 to TRBJ1-4; TRBD1 is a possible D gene (6 bases). This sequence originates from a woman aged 40 to 50 in good health and CMV-seronegative. The CDR3 loop is CAWRGRGGDLGSKLFF. CDR3 sequence (DNA): TGTGCCTGGAGGGGTAGGGGGGGGGATCTAGGGTCAAAACTGTTTTTT. Using reference TRBV30 and TRBJ1-4 for the parts outside the CDR3, the full variable domain is SQTIHQWPATLVQPVGSPLSLECTVEGTSNPNLYWYRQAAGRGLQLLFYSVGIGQISSEVPQNLSASRPQDRQFILSSKKLLLSDSGFYLCAWRGRGGDLGSKLFFGSGTQLSVL.